The TCR beta chain under discussion was sequenced for a study of cytomegalovirus exposure and HLA in healthy donors. Whole-study findings and limits: Highly shared variants forming one cluster were likely a sequencing artifact. Among donors in an Asian-associated ancestry cluster, a later analysis reportedly found fewer N-insertions than the approximately 700-donor mean. Reportedly, diagnosis of cytomegalovirus status by the classifier showed high specificity and sensitivity.

Unmatched junction bases numbered 7, after V lost 2 bases and J lost 2 bases. CDR1 is GTSNPN, CDR2 SVGIG, per germline (reference sequence). The CDR3 is made up of 16 amino acids. With 60 Vbeta and 13 Jbeta primers, the PCR was carried out. The protocol was immunoSEQ multiplex PCR, while the TCRdb copy is restricted to in-frame clones and leaves out a portion. The sample carries 160,000 or so clones, less than 85% recorded once. This clone was recorded once. Its antigen is as yet unknown. The chain has TRBV30 and TRBJ2-3; 10 bases agree with TRBD1. The TCR was taken from a man aged 35 to 55 in good health and CMV-seronegative. The sample taken for sequencing was PBMCs. In DNA, the CDR3 is TGTGCCTGGAGTACTCCGGGACAGGGGATCACAGATACGCAGTATTTT. It specifies CAWSTPGQGITDTQYF.